The 31 T cell receptor beta chains listed next were all sequenced from one sample in a study of blood T cells in healthy people across ages. Using a J-beta primer mix together with a sample-barcoded 5' primer, a second PCR was run for roughly 7 to 11 cycles. MiXCR, run by TCRdb on the 5' RACE reads, gives a single entry per CDR3 protein. The data contain hundreds of thousands of distinct CDR3 sequences, 58% of them singletons. Sequenced material: blood. These TCRs come from a man aged 25-45 years in good health.

This clonotype showed up many times. This sequence joins TRBV12-3 or TRBV12-4 and TRBJ2-3; D gene unclear. CDR3 length equals 14 residues. V gave up 6 bases and J gave up 6 bases, with 16 bases separating them. The CDR3 is CASSTNPAGDTQYF. DNA for the CDR3: TGTGCCAGCAGCACAAATCCCGCAGGTGATACGCAGTATTTT.

The rearrangement uses TRBV2 and TRBJ2-5; 8 bases align to TRBD1. The J call may be incorrect, as the DNA end agrees better with TRBJ2-7. Germline-derived CDR1 and CDR2 are SNHLY and FYNNEI. The CDR3 spans 15 residues. The CDR3 nucleotides read TGTGCCAGCAGAAATACACCCAGGGGGCGTGACGAGCAGTACTTC. It is translated as CASRNTPRGRDEQYF.

The chain is built from TRBV7-2 and TRBJ2-3; 9 positions agree with TRBD2. V lost 2 bases and J lost 5; bases outside the gene matches: 5. CDR3 size: 15 residues. Per germline, CDR1 SGHTA and CDR2 FQGNSA. CDR3 protein: CASSLNSGGLDTQYF. CDR3 DNA: TGTGCCAGCAGCTTAAACAGCGGGGGGCTAGATACGCAGTATTTT.

The chain employs TRBV12-3 or TRBV12-4 and TRBJ2-7; D perhaps matches TRBD2 (6 bases). The germline V and J ends were trimmed by 8 bases and 4 bases, with 15 bases remaining between them. This CDR3 has 13 amino acids. CDR3 in DNA: TGTGCCAGCCGCCGGGGGAACGCATACGAGCAGTACTTC. Encoded protein: CASRRGNAYEQYF.

The gene calls are TRBV7-2 and TRBJ1-3, with a possible D match to TRBD1 (5 bases). The V gene's germline CDR1 is SGHTA and CDR2 FQGNSA. V was shortened by 9 bases and J by 2 bases, with 20 bases between the two germline ends. This CDR3 region has 16 residues. As DNA, the CDR3 is TGTGCCAGTAGCCCTCAAGCTCAGGGCGCTGGAAACACCATATATTTT. Its translation is CASSPQAQGAGNTIYF.

This clonotype showed up just a few times. This sequence joins TRBV29-1 and TRBJ2-1; D is perhaps TRBD1 (5 bases). The CDR3 contains 11 residues. V was pared by 5 bases and J by 5 bases, with 7 bases between. Germline CDR1 reads SQVTM; CDR2 reads ANQGSEA. CDR3 nucleotides: TGCAGCGTTCGACAGAACAATGAGCAGTTCTTC. The encoded protein is CSVRQNNEQFF.

This clonotype appeared a few times. V usage is TRBV4-2 and J usage is TRBJ2-3, with no clear D. The CDR3 spans 15 residues. The germline CDR1 and CDR2 sequences are LGHNA and YNFKEQ. Trimming cost V 3 bases and J 2 bases, with 12 bases left between them. The CDR3 DNA reads TGTGCCAGCAGCCAGATGGCCGTATTCACAGATACGCAGTATTTT. Its protein is CASSQMAVFTDTQYF.

J is TRBJ1-1 and V is TRBV20-1; the D is unclear. The V gene lost 5 bases and the J gene lost 0 bases, with 10 bases spanning the gap. Germline CDR1 reads DFQATT; CDR2 reads SNEGSKA (reference sequence). The CDR3 is made up of 13 amino acids. The CDR3 DNA sequence: TGCAGTGCTCGGAAAGATATGAACACTGAAGCTTTCTTT. Protein sequence: CSARKDMNTEAFF.

The CDR3 loop reads CASSASSASYEQYF. CDR3 sequence (DNA): TGTGCCAGCAGTGCCTCGAGTGCTTCCTACGAGCAGTACTTC. The chain has TRBV6-2 or TRBV6-3 and TRBJ2-4, with no clear D. The J call is doubtful: the DNA matches TRBJ2-7 better. Germline V lookup: CDR1 MNHEY, CDR2 SVGEGT. The CDR3 contains 14 residues.

V gene TRBV7-2 combines with J gene TRBJ2-5; D remains ambiguous. TRBJ2-7 matches the DNA end more closely, so the J call is doubtful. CDR3 length: 14 residues. The germline V gene encodes CDR1 SGHTA and CDR2 FQGNSA. CDR3 nucleotide sequence: TGTGCCAGCAGCTTAGGGGGTACAGATTACGAGCAGTACTTC. Protein: CASSLGGTDYEQYF.

This rearrangement joins TRBV5-1 to TRBJ2-1; 10 bases map to TRBD1. Judging by the DNA end, TRBJ2-7 fits better; the J call may be wrong. CDR1 is SGHRS and CDR2 is YFSETQ in the germline V gene. CDR3 length equals 15 residues. In DNA, the CDR3 is TGCGCCAGCAGCTGGACAGGGGGATCCTACAATGAGCAGTACTTC. Protein sequence: CASSWTGGSYNEQYF.

This clonotype was seen a handful of times. V gene TRBV20-1 combines with J gene TRBJ1-1; D not resolved. Germline-derived CDR1 and CDR2 are DFQATT and SNEGSKA (reference sequence). V gave up 4 bases and J gave up 4 bases, with 16 bases separating them. This CDR3 region has 14 residues. CDR3: CSATLNRRVTEAFF. CDR3 DNA sequence: TGCAGTGCTACTTTAAATAGGAGGGTCACTGAAGCTTTCTTT.

V usage is TRBV6-5 and J usage is TRBJ2-6; D gene ambiguous. Germline lookup yields CDR1 MNHEY and CDR2 SVGAGI. V was trimmed by 1 base and J by 2 bases, leaving 12 bases between them. The CDR3 has 17 residues. The CDR3 region is CASSYLWERAGANVLTF. As DNA, the CDR3 is TGTGCCAGCAGTTACTTGTGGGAAAGGGCTGGGGCCAACGTCCTGACTTTC.

The chain employs TRBV7-2 and TRBJ2-3; the D is unclear. CDR1 is SGHTA, CDR2 FQGNSA, per germline. The CDR3 loop spans 12 amino acids. V was trimmed by 6 bases and J by 7 bases, leaving 11 bases between them. This chain's CDR3 is CASSTTGNTQYF. The CDR3 DNA follows: TGTGCCAGCAGTACTACCGGAAATACGCAGTATTTT.

The chain recombines TRBV28 with TRBJ2-7, with D tentatively TRBD1 or TRBD2 (5 bases each). This CDR3 spans 14 amino acids. V gave up 7 bases and J gave up 3 bases, with 16 bases separating them. In germline, CDR1 is MDHEN, CDR2 SYDVKM. The CDR3, as DNA: TGTGCCAGCAACTCCGGGACGGCATTCTACGAGCAGTACTTC. Its protein product is CASNSGTAFYEQYF. Full variable domain (remainder filled in from reference TRBV28 and TRBJ2-7): DVKVTQSSRYLVKRTGEKVFLECVQDMDHENMFWYRQDPGLGLRLIYFSYDVKMKEKGDIPEGYSVSREKKERFSLILESASTNQTSMYLCASNSGTAFYEQYFGPGTRLTVT.

This sequence joins TRBV11-2 and TRBJ2-4, with no clear D. CDR3 length: 17 residues. Deletions cut 0 bases from V and 0 bases from J, with 12 bases between. Germline V lookup: CDR1 SGHAT, CDR2 FQNNGV. CDR3 protein: CASSLDRTLRAKNIQYF. DNA for the CDR3: TGTGCCAGCAGCTTAGACCGGACCCTACGAGCCAAAAACATTCAGTACTTC.

This clonotype was counted only a few times. This chain connects TRBV3-1 to TRBJ1-2; 7 nucleotides line up with TRBD1. The CDR3 consists of 15 residues. The trim removed 5 bases at V and 0 bases at J, leaving 6 bases unmatched. Germline V lookup: CDR1 LGHDT, CDR2 YNNKEL (reference sequence). The CDR3 DNA sequence: TGTGCCAGCAGCGGATGGCAGGGGGCTAACTATGGCTACACCTTC. Amino acid sequence: CASSGWQGANYGYTF.

The table lists this clonotype with a few counts. V gene TRBV7-2 combines with J gene TRBJ2-1; perhaps TRBD2 as D (6 bases). V lost 5 bases and J lost 5, with 13 bases in between. The CDR3 contains 14 residues. Germline V gene sequence: CDR1 SGHTA, CDR2 FQGNSA. CDR3: CASSQTRNNNEQFF. For the CDR3, the DNA is TGTGCCAGCAGCCAGACTAGAAATAACAATGAGCAGTTCTTC.

To note about this clonotype: An end of the junction does not agree with germline; a read error may underlie this. The chain has TRBV27 and TRBJ2-5; TRBD2 aligns across 8 bases. Germline assignment: CDR1 MNHEY and CDR2 SMNVEV (reference sequence). The CDR3 totals 15 residues. CDR3 in DNA: TGTACCAGCAGCCAAGGCCTAGCGGGCGGAGAGACCCAGTACTTC. Amino acid sequence: CTSSQGLAGGETQYF.

This chain joins TRBV15 and TRBJ2-5; D uncertain. The DNA end is a closer match to TRBJ2-7, so the J assignment may be wrong. Germline V gene sequence: CDR1 LNHNV, CDR2 YYDKDF (reference sequence). The CDR3 extends over 14 amino acids. This chain's CDR3 is CATSRDRRFGEQYF. DNA for the CDR3: TGTGCCACCAGCAGAGATCGGCGCTTCGGCGAGCAGTACTTC.

The chain recombines TRBV27 with TRBJ2-1, with D unresolved. The CDR3 runs to 13 residues. Germline V CDR1 and CDR2: MNHEY, SMNVEV (reference sequence). Trimming cost V 5 bases and J 10 bases, with 15 bases left between them. The CDR3 sequence: CASSAPSEREQFF. The CDR3 DNA is TGTGCCAGCAGTGCCCCCTCTGAAAGGGAGCAGTTCTTC.

CDR3 amino acids: CASSYFIGQEYGYTF. In nucleotides, the CDR3 is TGTGCCAGCAGTTACTTTATTGGACAGGAATATGGCTACACCTTC. The V gene is TRBV6-6, the J gene TRBJ1-2; 7 bases match TRBD1. The CDR3 loop spans 15 amino acids. Unmatched junction bases numbered 7, after V lost 1 base and J lost 5 bases. Germline CDR1 is MNHNY and CDR2 is SVGAGI (reference sequence).

CDR3: CASSHLDRGSYEQYF. The CDR3 DNA sequence: TGTGCCAGCAGCCACCTGGACAGGGGTTCCTACGAGCAGTACTTC. This chain uses TRBV14 with TRBJ2-7, with 9 bases aligning to TRBD1. Trimming at V came to 3 bases and at J to 1 base, leaving 4 bases not matched to a gene. This CDR3 has 15 residues. The germline V gene has CDR1 SGHDN and CDR2 FVKESK. Full variable domain (outside the CDR3, taken from reference TRBV14 and TRBJ2-7): EAGVTQFPSHSVIEKGQTVTLRCDPISGHDNLYWYRRVMGKEIKFLLHFVKESKQDESGMPNNRFLAERTGGTYSTLKVQPAELEDSGVYFCASSHLDRGSYEQYFGPGTRLTVT.

The chain links TRBV5-1 to TRBJ2-7, with 8 positions matching TRBD2. The CDR3 runs 15 residues. The V gene end was trimmed by 6 bases and the J gene end by 2 bases; junction bases not matched to a gene: 10. Germline CDR1 SGHRS, CDR2 YFSETQ. CDR3: CASTGGGSATYEQYF. The CDR3 DNA sequence: TGCGCCAGCACCGGGGGGGGCAGTGCCACCTACGAGCAGTACTTC.

The rearrangement links TRBV15 to TRBJ2-3; 11 nucleotides line up with TRBD2. V was clipped by 0 bases and J by 3 bases; unmatched bases: 5. The CDR3 is 17 residues long. The germline CDR1 and CDR2 sequences are LNHNV and YYDKDF (reference sequence). The CDR3 loop is CATSRDPTSGKTDTQYF. In DNA, the CDR3 is TGTGCCACCAGCAGAGATCCGACTAGCGGGAAAACAGATACGCAGTATTTT.

V is TRBV6-6 and J is TRBJ1-2; 9 bases map to TRBD1. Germline V gene sequence: CDR1 MNHNY, CDR2 SVGAGI (reference sequence). V lost 6 bases, J lost 8 bases, and 7 bases stayed unmatched. This CDR3 contains 13 residues. The CDR3 DNA reads as TGTGCCAGCAGCCTGAGGACAGGGGAAGGCTACACCTTC. This sequence encodes CASSLRTGEGYTF.

This chain uses TRBV25-1 with TRBJ2-4, with a tentative D call TRBD2 (7 bases). The assigned J gene may be wrong: the sequence end matches TRBJ2-5 better. Looked up from germline, CDR1 is MGHDK and CDR2 is SYGVNS. The CDR3 is 16 residues long. CDR3 sequence (DNA): TGTGCCAGCAGTGAATATCGGGGGGACATGACAGAGACCCAGTACTTC. Translated: CASSEYRGDMTETQYF.

The J gene is TRBJ2-1, the V gene TRBV20-1, with D possibly matching TRBD1 (5 bases). Germline V CDR1 and CDR2: DFQATT, SNEGSKA (reference sequence). V lost 6 bases, J lost 8 bases, and 14 bases lay in between. The CDR3 runs 12 residues. CDR3 nucleotide sequence: TGCAGTGCAAAACCAGGGTTCGATGAGCAGTTCTTC. Its protein is CSAKPGFDEQFF.

This sequence joins TRBV7-2 and TRBJ2-3; 8 positions match TRBD2. Germline V gene data show CDR1 as SGHTA and CDR2 as FQGNSA. The CDR3 loop spans 18 amino acids. V trimming: 2 bases; J trimming: 2 bases; junction bases outside the gene matches: 12. CDR3 region: CASSLISSGGTSTDTQYF. The CDR3 bases are TGTGCCAGCAGCTTAATAAGCAGCGGGGGCACCTCCACAGATACGCAGTATTTT.

This clonotype was counted only a few times. The chain couples TRBV5-1 to TRBJ2-7; D remains unclear. V dropped 3 bases and J dropped 3 bases, with 16 bases sitting between them. Germline V gives CDR1 SGHRS, CDR2 YFSETQ. The CDR3 totals 15 residues. This CDR3 reads CASSWLDIRDYEQYF. The CDR3 coding sequence is TGCGCCAGCAGCTGGTTAGATATCAGAGACTACGAGCAGTACTTC.

The gene calls are TRBV10-3 and TRBJ1-2; possible D gene TRBD1, 5 bases. Trimming pared 10 bases from V and 3 bases from J, leaving 21 bases between. Looked up from germline, CDR1 is ENHRY and CDR2 is SYGVKD. The CDR3 runs to 15 residues. The chain's CDR3 is CASTPTGDRYYGYTF. In DNA, the CDR3 is TGTGCCAGTACCCCGACCGGCGACAGATACTATGGCTACACCTTC.